This T cell receptor beta chain was sequenced during a study of cytomegalovirus exposure and HLA in healthy donors. V lost 4 bases and J lost 7; bases outside the gene matches: 9. CDR3 length: 16 amino acids. CDR1 is SGDLS and CDR2 is YYNGEE in the germline V gene. Study results and limitations: The authors later found most CMV-associated TCR beta chains appeared HLA-restricted.

As concerns this clone: What it binds is unknown.

A multiplex PCR was run with 60 Vbeta primers and 13 Jbeta primers. Sequencing used immunoSEQ multiplex PCR; TCRdb keeps in-frame clones, though not all of them. The sample includes about 76,000 clones, roughly two thirds seen only once; the top ten take over 4.5%. The sequenced sample was PBMCs. This chain uses TRBV9 with TRBJ2-5; TRBD2 matches 14 bases. The sequence was obtained from a man aged 60-69 years in good health and CMV-seropositive. CDR3 bases: TGTGCCAGCAGCCCCGGGACTAGCGGGGGTGGGGTGACCCAGTACTTC. Its protein is CASSPGTSGGGVTQYF.